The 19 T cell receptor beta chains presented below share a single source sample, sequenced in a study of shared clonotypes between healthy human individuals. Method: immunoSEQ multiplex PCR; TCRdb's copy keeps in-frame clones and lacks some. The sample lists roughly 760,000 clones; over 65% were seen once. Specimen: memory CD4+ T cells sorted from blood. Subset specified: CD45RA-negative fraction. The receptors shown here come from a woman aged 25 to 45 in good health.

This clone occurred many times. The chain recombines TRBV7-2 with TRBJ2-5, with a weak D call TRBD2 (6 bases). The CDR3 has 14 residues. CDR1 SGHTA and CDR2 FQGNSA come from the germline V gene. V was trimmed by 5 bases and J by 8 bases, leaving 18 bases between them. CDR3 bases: TGTGCCAGCAGCCCTGGGACTGCCACGGGAACCCAGTACTTC. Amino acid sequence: CASSPGTATGTQYF. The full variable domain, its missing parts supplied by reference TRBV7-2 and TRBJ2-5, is GAGVSQSPSNKVTEKGKDVELRCDPISGHTALYWYRQSLGQGLEFLIYFQGNSAPDKSGLPSDRFSAERTGGSVSTLTIQRTQQEDSAVYLCASSPGTATGTQYFGPGTRLLVL.

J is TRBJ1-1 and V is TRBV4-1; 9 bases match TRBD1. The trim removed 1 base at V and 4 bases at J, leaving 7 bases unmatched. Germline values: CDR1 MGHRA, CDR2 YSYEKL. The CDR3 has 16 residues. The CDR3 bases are TGCGCCAGCAGCCAAGCCGGGACAGGGCGTTTCACTGAAGCTTTCTTT. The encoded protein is CASSQAGTGRFTEAFF.

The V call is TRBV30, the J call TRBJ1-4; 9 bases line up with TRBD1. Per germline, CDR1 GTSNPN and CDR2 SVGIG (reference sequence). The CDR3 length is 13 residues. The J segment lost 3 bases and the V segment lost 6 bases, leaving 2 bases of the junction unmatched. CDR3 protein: CACHRGPNEKLFF. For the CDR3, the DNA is TGTGCCTGCCACAGGGGGCCTAATGAAAAACTGTTTTTT.

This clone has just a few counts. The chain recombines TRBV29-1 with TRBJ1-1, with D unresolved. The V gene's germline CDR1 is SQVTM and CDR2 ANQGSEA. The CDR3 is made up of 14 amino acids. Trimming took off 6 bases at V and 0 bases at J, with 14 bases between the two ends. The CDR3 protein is CSVSAAVLNTEAFF. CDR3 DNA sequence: TGCAGCGTGAGCGCGGCGGTTTTGAACACTGAAGCTTTCTTT. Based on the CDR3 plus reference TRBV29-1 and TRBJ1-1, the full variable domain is SAVISQKPSRDICQRGTSLTIQCQVDSQVTMMFWYRQQPGQSLTLIATANQGSEATYESGFVIDKFPISRPNLTFSTLTVSNMSPEDSSIYLCSVSAAVLNTEAFFGQGTRLTVV.

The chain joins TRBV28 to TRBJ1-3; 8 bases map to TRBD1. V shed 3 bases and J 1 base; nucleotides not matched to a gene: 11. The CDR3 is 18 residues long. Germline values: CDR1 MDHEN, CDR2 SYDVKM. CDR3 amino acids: CASSFFLEQGESGNTIYF. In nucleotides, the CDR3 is TGTGCCAGCAGTTTTTTTCTCGAACAGGGGGAATCTGGAAACACCATATATTTT.

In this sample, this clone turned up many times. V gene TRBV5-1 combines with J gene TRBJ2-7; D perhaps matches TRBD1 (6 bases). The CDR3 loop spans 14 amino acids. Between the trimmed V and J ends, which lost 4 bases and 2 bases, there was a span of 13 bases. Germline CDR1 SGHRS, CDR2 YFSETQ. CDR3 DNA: TGCGCCAGCAGCCAAGGACAGTCCCCCTACGAGCAGTACTTC. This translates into CASSQGQSPYEQYF.

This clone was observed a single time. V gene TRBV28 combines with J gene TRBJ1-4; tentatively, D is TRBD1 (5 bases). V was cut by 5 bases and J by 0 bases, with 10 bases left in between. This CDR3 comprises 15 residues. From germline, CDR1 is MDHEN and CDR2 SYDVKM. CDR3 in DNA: TGTGCCAGCAGTGACAGTCCCACAACTAATGAAAAACTGTTTTTT. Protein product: CASSDSPTTNEKLFF. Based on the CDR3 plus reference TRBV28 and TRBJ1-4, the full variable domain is DVKVTQSSRYLVKRTGEKVFLECVQDMDHENMFWYRQDPGLGLRLIYFSYDVKMKEKGDIPEGYSVSREKKERFSLILESASTNQTSMYLCASSDSPTTNEKLFFGSGTQLSVL.

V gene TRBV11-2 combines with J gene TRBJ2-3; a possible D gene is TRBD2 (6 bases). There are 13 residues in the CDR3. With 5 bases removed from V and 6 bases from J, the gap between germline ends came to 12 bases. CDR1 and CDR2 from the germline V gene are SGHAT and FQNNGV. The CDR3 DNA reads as TGTGCCAGCAGCGCCAGACTAGAGGATACGCAGTATTTT. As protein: CASSARLEDTQYF.

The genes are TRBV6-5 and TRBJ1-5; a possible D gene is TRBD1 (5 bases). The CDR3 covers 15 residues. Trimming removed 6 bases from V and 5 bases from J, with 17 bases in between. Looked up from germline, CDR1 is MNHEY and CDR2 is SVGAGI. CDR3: CASRKGRESDQPQHF. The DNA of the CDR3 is TGTGCCAGCAGGAAGGGCAGGGAGTCTGATCAGCCCCAGCATTTT.

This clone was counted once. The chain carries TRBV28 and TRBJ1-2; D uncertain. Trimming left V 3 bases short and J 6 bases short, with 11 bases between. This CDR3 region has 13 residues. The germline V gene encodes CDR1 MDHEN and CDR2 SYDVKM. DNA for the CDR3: TGTGCCAGCAGTTTTCTAGGGTTGAATGGCTACACCTTC. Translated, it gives CASSFLGLNGYTF.

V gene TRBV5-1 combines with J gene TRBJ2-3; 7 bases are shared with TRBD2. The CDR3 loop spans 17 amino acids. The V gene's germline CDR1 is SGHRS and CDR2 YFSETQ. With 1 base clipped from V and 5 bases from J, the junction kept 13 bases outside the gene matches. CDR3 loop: CASSLLGSGGGVDTQYF. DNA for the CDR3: TGCGCCAGCAGCTTGCTCGGATCGGGAGGCGGAGTAGATACGCAGTATTTT.

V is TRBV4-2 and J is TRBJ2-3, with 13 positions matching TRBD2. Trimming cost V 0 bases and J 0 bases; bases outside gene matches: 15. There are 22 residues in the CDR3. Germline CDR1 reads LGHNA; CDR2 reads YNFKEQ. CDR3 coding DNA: TGTGCCAGCAGCCAAGATACAGAGCGGGGACTAGCGGGAACCTTTAGCACAGATACGCAGTATTTT. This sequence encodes CASSQDTERGLAGTFSTDTQYF.

CDR3 coding DNA: TGTGCCAGCCCGGAGGGGGCCGGGCCCTATGGAGGGGGCTACACCTTC. Encoded protein: CASPEGAGPYGGGYTF. The gene calls are TRBV2 and TRBJ1-2, with TRBD1 identical over 7 bases. Germline trimming cut 8 bases from V and 8 bases from J; bases unmatched to any gene: 20. Germline V gene lookup returns CDR1 SNHLY and CDR2 FYNNEI. CDR3 size: 16 residues.

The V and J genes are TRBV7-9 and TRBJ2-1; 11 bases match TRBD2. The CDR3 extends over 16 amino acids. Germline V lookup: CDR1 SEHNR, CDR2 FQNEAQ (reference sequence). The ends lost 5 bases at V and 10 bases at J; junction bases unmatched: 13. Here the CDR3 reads CASSREPGLAGGEQFF. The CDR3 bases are TGTGCCAGCAGCCGAGAGCCTGGACTAGCGGGCGGCGAGCAGTTCTTC.

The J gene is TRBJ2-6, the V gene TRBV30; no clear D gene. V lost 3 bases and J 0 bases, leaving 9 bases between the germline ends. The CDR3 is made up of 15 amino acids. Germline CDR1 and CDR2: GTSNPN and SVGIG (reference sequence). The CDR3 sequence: CAWSTGSSGANVLTF. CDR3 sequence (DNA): TGTGCCTGGAGCACCGGTTCCTCTGGGGCCAACGTCCTGACTTTC. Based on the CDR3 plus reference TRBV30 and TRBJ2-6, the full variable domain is SQTIHQWPATLVQPVGSPLSLECTVEGTSNPNLYWYRQAAGRGLQLLFYSVGIGQISSEVPQNLSASRPQDRQFILSSKKLLLSDSGFYLCAWSTGSSGANVLTFGAGSRLTVL.

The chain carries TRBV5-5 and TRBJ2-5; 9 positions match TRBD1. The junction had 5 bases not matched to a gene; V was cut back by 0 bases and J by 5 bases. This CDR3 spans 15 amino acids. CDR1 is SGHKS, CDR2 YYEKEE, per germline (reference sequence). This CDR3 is CASSLDRGLKETQYF. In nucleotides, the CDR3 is TGTGCCAGCAGCTTGGACAGGGGGCTAAAGGAGACCCAGTACTTC.

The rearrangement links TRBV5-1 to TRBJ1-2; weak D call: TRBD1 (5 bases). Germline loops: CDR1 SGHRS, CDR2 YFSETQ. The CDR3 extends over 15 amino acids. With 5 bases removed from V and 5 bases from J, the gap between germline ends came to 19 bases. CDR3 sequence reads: CASSPTPDRQYGYTF. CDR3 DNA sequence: TGCGCCAGCAGTCCCACTCCAGACAGACAGTATGGCTACACCTTC.

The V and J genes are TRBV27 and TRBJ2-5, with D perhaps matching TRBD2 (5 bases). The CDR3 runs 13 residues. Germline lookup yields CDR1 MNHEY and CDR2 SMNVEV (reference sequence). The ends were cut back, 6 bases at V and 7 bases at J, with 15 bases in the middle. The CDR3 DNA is TGTGCCAGCAGGATAACGGGGTTTGGGACCCAGTACTTC. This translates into CASRITGFGTQYF.

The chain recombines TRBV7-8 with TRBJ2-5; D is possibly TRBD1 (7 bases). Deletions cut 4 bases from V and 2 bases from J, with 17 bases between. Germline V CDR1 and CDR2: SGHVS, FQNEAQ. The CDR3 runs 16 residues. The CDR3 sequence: CASSYKRRGPQETQYF. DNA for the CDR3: TGTGCCAGCAGCTATAAACGGAGGGGGCCACAAGAGACCCAGTACTTC. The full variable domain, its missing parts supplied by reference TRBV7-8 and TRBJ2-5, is GAGVSQSPRYKVAKRGQDVALRCDPISGHVSLFWYQQALGQGPEFLTYFQNEAQLDKSGLPSDRFFAERPEGSVSTLKIQRTQQEDSAVYLCASSYKRRGPQETQYFGPGTRLLVL.